This T cell receptor (beta chain) originates from a study of shared clonotypes between healthy human individuals. Overall study results and limits: Rarefaction curves obtained for sorted subsets showed sequencing incomplete despite large depth. When compared with the clonotypes that were shared by all four sorted-subset donors, the non-shared clonotypes turned out to have lower generation probabilities. Among donors, sharing of clonotypes was expected to be affected by sequencing depth.

This CDR3 contains 16 residues. The junction had 8 bases not matched to a gene; V was cut back by 6 bases and J by 3 bases. From germline, CDR1 is MNHEY and CDR2 SMNVEV (reference sequence). The sample holds many counts of this clone. Its antigen is as yet unknown. Donors, without exception, were Caucasian adults residing in Nashville, Tennessee. Sequenced by immunoSEQ multiplex PCR; TCRdb stores in-frame clones only, minus some. Here the sample spans roughly 1 million clones, approximately 76% being singletons. The chain links TRBV27 to TRBJ1-2; 12 nucleotides match TRBD1. Sequences were obtained from memory CD4+ T cells sorted from blood. Subset defined: CD45RA-negative fraction. The receptor's source is a man aged 18 to 29 in good health. CDR3 bases: TGTGCCAGCAGGTCCGGGACAGGGGGCGCCTACTATGGCTACACCTTC. Translating gives CASRSGTGGAYYGYTF.